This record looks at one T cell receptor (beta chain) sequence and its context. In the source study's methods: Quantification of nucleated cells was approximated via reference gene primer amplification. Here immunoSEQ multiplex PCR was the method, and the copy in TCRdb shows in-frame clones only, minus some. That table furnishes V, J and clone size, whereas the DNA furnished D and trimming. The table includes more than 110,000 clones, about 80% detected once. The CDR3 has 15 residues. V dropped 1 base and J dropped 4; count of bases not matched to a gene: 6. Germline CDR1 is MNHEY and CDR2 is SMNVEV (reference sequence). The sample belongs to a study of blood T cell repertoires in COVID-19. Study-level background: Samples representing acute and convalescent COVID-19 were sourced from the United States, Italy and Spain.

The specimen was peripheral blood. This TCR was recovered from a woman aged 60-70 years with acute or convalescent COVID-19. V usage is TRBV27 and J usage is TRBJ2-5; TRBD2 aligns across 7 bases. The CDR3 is CASSLWGGSAETQYF. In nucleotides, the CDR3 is TGTGCCAGCAGTTTATGGGGCGGGAGTGCAGAGACCCAGTACTTC.